This T cell receptor (beta chain) was captured in a study of blood T cell repertoires in COVID-19. About the research overall: The samples span acute and convalescent COVID-19 from the United States, Italy and Spain. PBMCs, B-cell-depleted T cells, or T cells provided the cDNA or gDNA that made up the material.

Germline CDR1 SNHLY, CDR2 FYNNEI. The V and J ends lost 3 bases and 7 bases, in that order; junction bases with no gene match: 5. The CDR3 totals 16 residues. Original methodology: For nucleated cells, counts were estimated from reference gene primer amplification. Clones were sequenced by immunoSEQ multiplex PCR, and TCRdb holds only the in-frame ones, with some missing. The DNA gave D and trimming, while V, J and clone size come from that table. The profile covers some 200,000 clones, with around 82% appearing a single time and over 7% taken by the ten largest. This clone came up many times. This TCR derives from a woman in her seventies with acute or convalescent COVID-19. The rearrangement links TRBV2 to TRBJ2-3; 15 bases are shared with TRBD2. The source material was peripheral blood. CDR3 in amino acids: CASSDRTSGGAHTQYF. CDR3 DNA sequence: TGTGCCAGCAGTGACCGGACTAGCGGGGGGGCCCATACGCAGTATTTT.